Below, 2 T cell receptor beta chains from the same sample are listed, as sequenced in a study of blood T cell repertoires in COVID-19. The data were produced by immunoSEQ multiplex PCR, yet TCRdb's version contains in-frame clones alone and is incomplete. The sample lists around 370,000 clones, around nine tenths occurring once. Specimen: peripheral blood. The source is a woman between 70 and 85 years old with COVID-19, enrolled during active disease.

The genes are TRBV5-6 and TRBJ1-6; D is unresolved. Germline CDR1 and CDR2: SGHDT and YYEEEE. The V and J ends lost 5 bases and 4 bases respectively, with 4 bases between them. This CDR3 spans 12 amino acids. The CDR3 sequence: CASSLYNSPLHF. CDR3 sequence (DNA): TGTGCCAGCAGTCTTTATAATTCACCCCTCCACTTT.

V gene TRBV7-2 combines with J gene TRBJ1-5, with no clear D. Germline values: CDR1 SGHTA, CDR2 FQGNSA. V was cut by 0 bases and J by 4 bases, with 4 bases left in between. The CDR3 spans 13 residues. Written as DNA, the CDR3 is TGTGCCAGCAGCTTAGCCTTTAATCAGCCCCAGCATTTT. Its translation: CASSLAFNQPQHF. Full variable domain (remainder filled in from reference TRBV7-2 and TRBJ1-5): GAGVSQSPSNKVTEKGKDVELRCDPISGHTALYWYRQSLGQGLEFLIYFQGNSAPDKSGLPSDRFSAERTGGSVSTLTIQRTQQEDSAVYLCASSLAFNQPQHFGDGTRLSIL.